Listed below are T cell receptor beta chains from one sample, sequenced in a study of monozygotic twins with inflammatory bowel disease. TCRdb reanalyzed the 5' RACE reads and collapses them to one entry per CDR3 protein, without DNA. In total, the table holds around 380,000 distinct CDR3 sequences. Sequences were obtained from blood. The source is a human donor with ulcerative colitis or Crohn's disease, or a healthy co-twin of an affected twin (not recorded which). Each CDR3 is given with its conserved first and last residue.

TRBJ2-3	TRBV29-1	15	CSVRDGTGGTDTQYF
TRBJ2-1	TRBV14	18	CASSQDMGAGGVYNEQFF
TRBJ1-2	TRBV29-1	13	CSVEVAGWGGYTF
TRBJ2-1	TRBV7-2	14	CASSLPGLNNEQFF
TRBJ2-2	TRBV20-1	14	CSAFTGANTGELFF
TRBJ2-3	TRBV10-2	16	CASSEPGGVTTDTQYF
TRBJ1-1	TRBV30	12	CAWSPGSTEAFF
TRBJ2-1	TRBV5-1	15	CAGRAEPSSGNEQFF
TRBJ1-1	TRBV12-3/TRBV12-4	14	CASSPYRDNTEAFF
TRBJ2-7	TRBV7-6	14	CASSFRVNSYEQYF
TRBJ2-7	TRBV28	18	CASSFVTRGLAGGIEQYF
TRBJ2-7	TRBV7-2	13	CASSISVPYEQYF
TRBJ2-7	TRBV25-1	14	CASSESGRLYEQYF
TRBJ2-7	TRBV20-1	14	CSARKNGALYEQYF
TRBJ2-7	TRBV7-2	15	CASRPGGGPSYEQYF
TRBJ2-2	TRBV2	14	CASGDRADTGELFF
TRBJ2-5	TRBV18	16	CASSPPSRGFQETQYF
TRBJ1-4	TRBV14	14	CASSRRENNEKLFF
TRBJ1-2	TRBV7-2	16	CASSRPGGYTNYGYTF
TRBJ2-2	TRBV7-2	14	CANVAGGPTGELFF
TRBJ2-1	TRBV5-1	14	CASSLAQGASEQFF
TRBJ2-1	TRBV15	13	CATSRDQMREQFF
TRBJ2-5	TRBV5-1	14	CASSLEGVQETQYF
TRBJ2-5	TRBV4-3	15	CASSQDSWAQETQYF
TRBJ1-3	TRBV29-1	13	CSVQTGIGNTIYF
TRBJ2-3	TRBV20-1	13	CSSHGGATDTQYF
TRBJ1-4	TRBV7-9	15	CASSRGHFDGEKLFF
TRBJ2-3	TRBV6-1	14	CASSKTSRRDTQYF
TRBJ2-1	TRBV5-6	13	CASSPRGYNEQFF
TRBJ2-2	TRBV5-1	15	CASSYPAGGTGELFF
TRBJ1-1	TRBV11-1	18	CASSLQALGTGGSAEAFF
TRBJ1-1	TRBV29-1	15	CSVEDRRGGDTEAFF
TRBJ1-4	TRBV12-3/TRBV12-4	16	CASRMTGGASGEKLFF
TRBJ2-5	TRBV18	15	CASSPPSGRGETQYF
TRBJ2-2	TRBV27	16	CASSSDRAGNTGELFF
TRBJ2-1	TRBV4-2	16	CASSPRDGFSYNEQFF
TRBJ2-7	TRBV6-5	16	CASSYSLRGSSYEQYF
TRBJ2-3	TRBV27	20	CASSLTPQLAGGTVTDTQYF
TRBJ1-2	TRBV6-1	15	CASSPGQGANYGYTF
TRBJ1-2	TRBV5-1	16	CASSPGHMGVDYGYTF
TRBJ2-7	TRBV7-3	15	CASSLTSGGNYEQYF
TRBJ1-1	TRBV7-6	15	CASSSADRENTEAFF
TRBJ2-2	TRBV5-1	15	CASGPGQGGPGELFF
TRBJ2-1	TRBV4-1	13	CASTGAHHNEQFF
TRBJ2-3	TRBV15	13	CATSRPSTDTQYF
TRBJ2-1	TRBV5-6	14	CASSLGGSGREQFF
TRBJ1-2	TRBV25-1	13	CASSTSGGYGYTF